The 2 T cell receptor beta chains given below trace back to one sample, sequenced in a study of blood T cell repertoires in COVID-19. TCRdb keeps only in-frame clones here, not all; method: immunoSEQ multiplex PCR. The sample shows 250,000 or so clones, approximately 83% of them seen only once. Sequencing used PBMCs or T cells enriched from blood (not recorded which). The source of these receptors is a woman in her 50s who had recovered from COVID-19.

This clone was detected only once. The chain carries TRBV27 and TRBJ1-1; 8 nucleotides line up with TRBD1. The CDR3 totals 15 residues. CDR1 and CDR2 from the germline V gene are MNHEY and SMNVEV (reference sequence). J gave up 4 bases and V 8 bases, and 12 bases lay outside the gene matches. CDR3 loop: CASGTRQGMSTEAFF. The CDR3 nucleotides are TGTGCCAGCGGTACTAGACAGGGGATGAGCACTGAAGCTTTCTTT.

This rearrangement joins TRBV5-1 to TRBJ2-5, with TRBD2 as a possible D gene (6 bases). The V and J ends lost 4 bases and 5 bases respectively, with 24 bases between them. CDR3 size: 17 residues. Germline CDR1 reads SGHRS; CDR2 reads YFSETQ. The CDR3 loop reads CASSPEVIPGVVETQYF. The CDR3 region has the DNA TGCGCCAGCAGCCCGGAGGTCATCCCGGGAGTGGTTGAGACCCAGTACTTC.